The rows below give T cell receptor beta chains drawn from one sample of a study of monozygotic twins with cystic fibrosis. Method: immunoSEQ multiplex PCR; TCRdb's copy keeps in-frame clones and lacks some. The repertoire holds 25,000 to 40,000 clones, nearly 98% seen once, with 0.15% to 0.2% in the top ten. Source material: blood. The receptors shown here come from a girl aged 2 to 10 with cystic fibrosis. CDR3s leave out the opening cysteine and the closing phenylalanine or tryptophan. Rows give clone size only sometimes, using once, few, many, or a class for an expanded clone.

. TRBJ2-7 TRBV11-3 ASSYRLAPSYEQY
. TRBJ2-7 TRBV4-1 ASSQVGTGLPYEQY
once TRBJ1-2 TRBV30 AWIEWGAKYGYT
. TRBJ1-2 TRBV30 AWTTGNGYT
. TRBJ2-7 TRBV21-1 ASSTEKLGKGVPEQY
. TRBJ2-7 TRBV27 ASSSLFGNEQY
. TRBJ1-4 TRBV12-5 ASGPGTGDEKLF
. TRBJ2-1 TRBV7-2 ASSERYRDYDPYNEQF
once TRBJ2-7 TRBV14 ASSQDRGDEQY
. TRBJ1-2 TRBV5-1 ASSLGQGGYT
. TRBJ1-6 TRBV2 ASSYLGSPLH
once TRBJ2-6 TRBV27 ASSAGTSGANVLT
. TRBJ2-7 TRBV6-1 ASSVNSGKNYEQY
once TRBJ1-2 TRBV5-4 ASTPWPDGDRGPNGYT
. TRBJ1-5 TRBV5-8 ASSVSWPQH
. TRBJ2-2 TRBV27 ASSMGLAGTGELF
. TRBJ2-3 TRBV4-2 ASSQYLSATDTQY
. TRBJ1-4 TRBV7-9 ASSLVSTSGEEKLF
. TRBJ1-1 TRBV30 AWSVDSGNTEAF
. TRBJ2-7 TRBV11-2 ASSPTSGSYEQY
once TRBJ2-3 TRBV14 ASSLRYPTDTQY